This T cell receptor (beta chain) originates from a study of OX40 agonist ivuxolimab in advanced cancers. The wider study: Intravenous ivuxolimab was administered to patients every 2 weeks at 0.01 to 10 mg/kg. Participants could have had prior anti-PD-1, anti-PD-L1 or anti-CTLA-4 therapy, and around 40% had some.

Trimming took off 2 bases at V and 1 base at J, with 11 bases between the two ends. In germline, CDR1 is SGDLS, CDR2 YYNGEE. The CDR3 has 15 residues. Concerning this clone itself: Its antigen is unknown.

General study results and limits: More expanded clones were seen, on average, in CD8+ T cells than in CD4+.

Profiled with immunoSEQ multiplex PCR; TCRdb holds only in-frame clones, not every one. The sample lists approximately 74,000 clones, roughly 85% occurring once. The V call is TRBV9, the J call TRBJ2-3, with D perhaps matching TRBD2 (5 bases). The receptor was isolated from an adult with an advanced solid tumor such as melanoma, head and neck, liver or kidney cancer. The sequenced sample was CD4+ or CD8+ T cells sorted from blood, obtained in a trial of the OX40 agonist ivuxolimab. The CDR3 loop reads CASSVRSGGTDTQYF. CDR3 DNA: TGTGCCAGCAGCGTTCGTTCCGGGGGCACAGATACGCAGTATTTT.